This T cell receptor (beta chain) was retrieved from a study of persistence of HIV-infected CD4 T cells. General study findings and limits: TCR oligoclonality correlated with proviral oligoclonality in the same sorted populations. Compared with CD3/CD28-stimulated cells, CMV- and Gag-responding cells showed lower TCRbeta richness.

Note on this clone: Its antigen is not identified.

V dropped 5 bases and J dropped 7 bases, with 11 bases sitting between them. Per germline, CDR1 DFQATT and CDR2 SNEGSKA (reference sequence). The CDR3 has 11 amino acids. Sequencing used immunoSEQ version 4 in survey mode. TCRdb's copy holds only in-frame clones and misses some; the assay was immunoSEQ multiplex PCR. Of about 64,000 clones listed, approximately 75% are singletons. An overlapping HIV-1 Gag peptide pool stimulated these cells at roughly 1 ug/peptide/mL. CD40L/CD69 double-negative CD45RO-high memory CD4+ T cells were collected. For at least 4 years, plasma HIV-1 RNA was undetectable (<50 copies/mL). CD8-depleted PBMCs were stimulated 15 to 20 hours with anti-CD28/CD49d costimulation, CD40-blocking antibody and enfuvirtide.

This material consisted of CD4+ T cells sorted from PBMCs after roughly 18-hour stimulation, taken from a patient who received antiretroviral therapy. The receptor was isolated from an adult man with HIV who was CMV-seropositive. The chain links TRBV20-1 to TRBJ1-2; D is undetermined. Here the CDR3 DNA reads TGCAGTGCTGGCCCGTTACCTGGCTACACCTTC. Protein: CSAGPLPGYTF.